The source of this TCR beta chain is a study of cytomegalovirus exposure and HLA in healthy donors. The method was immunoSEQ multiplex PCR; TCRdb's version includes in-frame clones alone and lacks a portion of them. The sample lists about 200,000 clones, about 81% occurring once. Study-wide findings and caveats: In vitro assays verified that three CMV-associated chains recognized CMV antigens specifically. Cytomegalovirus association was assigned to more than 150 TCR beta chains.

Turning to this clone: No antigen is known for it.

Trimming removed 7 bases from V and 10 bases from J, with 23 bases in between. This CDR3 spans 15 amino acids. Germline CDR1 LNHDA, CDR2 SQIVND (reference sequence). Specimen: PBMCs. V and J are TRBV19 and TRBJ2-1; maybe TRBD2 (6 bases). The receptor was derived from a woman aged 25 to 45 in good health and CMV-seronegative. In nucleotides, the CDR3 is TGTGCCAGTAACCGGGACTCCTCTCCACAGGTGGAGCAGTTCTTC. Translation gives CASNRDSSPQVEQFF.